Listed here are 16 T cell receptor beta chains from one sample, sequenced in a study of T cells after yellow fever vaccination. TCRdb redid the calling of the 5' RACE reads with MiXCR, one entry per CDR3 protein. The sample yields around 550,000 distinct CDR3 sequences, about a fifth seen once. Specimen: PBMCs, collected 15 days after the yellow fever booster vaccination. The receptors shown here come from a man aged 30 to 45 who received the YFV17D yellow fever vaccine.

This clonotype was seen a handful of times. The CDR3 region is CRTLDRQNTEAFF. The CDR3 bases are TGCAGGACTTTGGACAGGCAAAACACTGAAGCTTTCTTT. The chain has TRBV20-1 and TRBJ1-1; the match to TRBD1 covers 7 bases. The CDR3 runs 13 residues. CDR1 DFQATT and CDR2 SNEGSKA come from the germline V gene (reference sequence).

This clonotype has only a few counts. The CDR3, as DNA: TGTGCCAGACAGGGGTCGTGGGGCGGGGAGCTGTTTTTT. Translated, it gives CARQGSWGGELFF. The rearrangement links TRBV15 to TRBJ2-2, with 8 bases identical to TRBD1. Germline V gene sequence: CDR1 LNHNV, CDR2 YYDKDF (reference sequence). The CDR3 is 13 residues long. V lost 10 bases and J lost 7; bases outside the gene matches: 8.

This clonotype appeared many times. The genes are TRBV9 and TRBJ1-4; 9 nucleotides match TRBD1. J gave up 7 bases and V 4 bases, and 8 bases lay outside the gene matches. The CDR3 spans 15 residues. CDR1 and CDR2 (germline): SGDLS, YYNGEE. As DNA, the CDR3 is TGTGCCAGCAGCATTGGGACAGGGTTTGGTGAAAAACTGTTTTTT. Translation: CASSIGTGFGEKLFF.

The V gene is TRBV6-1, the J gene TRBJ1-2, with TRBD1 matching over 7 bases. This CDR3 is built from 14 residues. Germline lookup yields CDR1 MNHNS and CDR2 SASEGT. The ends lost 5 bases at V and 4 bases at J; junction bases unmatched: 7. CDR3: CASSRDRVGYGYTF. In DNA form, the CDR3 reads TGTGCCAGCAGTCGTGACAGGGTCGGCTATGGCTACACCTTC.

The chain uses TRBV19 and TRBJ2-5; either TRBD1 or TRBD2 may supply D (5 bases each). Germline assignment: CDR1 LNHDA and CDR2 SQIVND (reference sequence). This CDR3 is 15 amino acids long. V lost 4 bases and J lost 3, with 15 bases in between. For the CDR3, the DNA is TGTGCCAGTAGTACTCCGGGAAAGGGGAAAGAGACCCAGTACTTC. This sequence encodes CASSTPGKGKETQYF.

This clonotype has just a few counts. The chain is built from TRBV5-6 and TRBJ2-1; 9 positions match TRBD2. The length of the CDR3 is 16 residues. Germline assignment: CDR1 SGHDT and CDR2 YYEEEE. V lost 4 bases, J lost 4 bases, and 9 bases stayed unmatched. The CDR3 protein is CASSAGGRLGYNEQFF. The CDR3 region has the DNA TGTGCCAGCAGCGCGGGAGGGAGGTTGGGATACAATGAGCAGTTCTTC.

This clonotype was found a few times. The rearrangement links TRBV29-1 to TRBJ2-7; 9 nucleotides match TRBD1. CDR3 length equals 13 residues. V lost 7 bases, J lost 2 bases, and 6 bases stayed unmatched. Germline assignment: CDR1 SQVTM and CDR2 ANQGSEA. The DNA of the CDR3 is TGCAGCGCGCTACAGGGGGCAACCTACGAGCAGTACTTC. Its translation is CSALQGATYEQYF.

The rearrangement links TRBV20-1 to TRBJ2-7; 8 bases map to TRBD1. The length of the CDR3 is 14 residues. With V trimmed by 0 bases and J by 7 bases, 8 bases remained unmatched. Per germline, CDR1 DFQATT and CDR2 SNEGSKA (reference sequence). The CDR3 DNA sequence: TGCAGTGCTAGAGATCAAGGGACAGGAGGAGAGCAGTACTTC. It translates to CSARDQGTGGEQYF.

The chain employs TRBV13 and TRBJ2-2; D is undetermined. V lost 11 bases and J lost 12, with 7 bases in between. CDR1 is PRHDT and CDR2 is FYEKMQ in the germline V gene (reference sequence). The CDR3 covers 8 residues. Written as DNA, the CDR3 is TGTGCCGGATCTAAGCTGTTTTTT. Protein sequence: CAGSKLFF.

This clonotype was observed a few times. CDR3 amino acids: CASSFGGARYEQYF. The CDR3, as DNA: TGTGCCAGCAGTTTCGGGGGAGCGAGGTACGAGCAGTACTTC. This chain uses TRBV27 with TRBJ2-7; possible D gene TRBD2, 6 bases. Deletions cut 3 bases from V and 4 bases from J, with 13 bases between. CDR3 length: 14 residues. In germline, CDR1 is MNHEY, CDR2 SMNVEV (reference sequence).

V gene TRBV4-3 combines with J gene TRBJ2-6, with 8 bases lining up with TRBD1. CDR3 length: 18 amino acids. V lost 1 base and J lost 2; bases outside the gene matches: 7. Per germline, CDR1 LGHNA and CDR2 YSLEER. The CDR3 DNA sequence: TGCGCCAGCAGCCAAGCGCAGGGGGCCTTGGCTGGGGCCAACGTCCTGACTTTC. This encodes CASSQAQGALAGANVLTF.

This sequence joins TRBV9 and TRBJ2-3; the D is unclear. CDR3 length: 14 residues. The V and J ends lost 7 bases and 3 bases respectively, with 15 bases between them. Germline lookup yields CDR1 SGDLS and CDR2 YYNGEE. The CDR3, as DNA: TGTGCCAGCTCCCTTGGGGTCTGGACAGATACGCAGTATTTT. This translates into CASSLGVWTDTQYF.

The V call is TRBV4-3, the J call TRBJ2-1; TRBD2 matches at 8 bases. Trimming took 1 base from V and 0 from J; bases not matched to a gene: 5. The CDR3 is 17 amino acids. In germline, CDR1 is LGHNA, CDR2 YSLEER. The CDR3 DNA reads as TGCGCCAGCAGCCAAGCAACTAGCGGCCGCTCCTACAATGAGCAGTTCTTC. Protein sequence: CASSQATSGRSYNEQFF.

This clonotype came up many times. CDR3 nucleotides: TGCAGTGCTAGAGGATTAGAGCGGGACTCCGAGCAGTACTTC. Translated, it gives CSARGLERDSEQYF. The rearrangement links TRBV20-1 to TRBJ2-7; TRBD2 matches 7 bases. After removal of 1 base from V and 6 bases from J, the junction contained 9 bases not matched to a gene. Germline V gene lookup returns CDR1 DFQATT and CDR2 SNEGSKA (reference sequence). The CDR3 has 14 amino acids.

CDR3 sequence reads: CASSDSSYNEQFF. The CDR3 region has the DNA TGTGCCAGCAGTGATAGCTCCTACAATGAGCAGTTCTTC. V gene TRBV6-4 combines with J gene TRBJ2-1; D remains unclear. Germline CDR1 reads MRHNA; CDR2 reads SNTAGT. Trimming removed 3 bases from V and 0 bases from J, with 3 bases in between. CDR3 size: 13 residues.

In DNA form, the CDR3 reads TGTGCCAGCAGCCAAGCCAGGGGTGACAATGAGCAGTTCTTC. Translation: CASSQARGDNEQFF. The rearrangement joins TRBV3-1 to TRBJ2-1; D is perhaps TRBD1 (6 bases). Germline assignment: CDR1 LGHDT and CDR2 YNNKEL (reference sequence). CDR3 length: 14 amino acids. Trimming left V 1 base short and J 5 bases short, with 9 bases between.